The 17 T cell receptor beta chains listed next were all sequenced from one sample in a study of T-cell memory formation after mild COVID-19. MiXCR, applied by TCRdb to the 5' RACE reads, yields one record per CDR3 protein. This sample has around 320,000 distinct CDR3 sequences, with 25% to 30% found just once. Input material: PBMCs or a T cell subset sorted from them (not recorded which). The receptors originated from an adult woman who had mild COVID-19 (a few samples of this study predate the infection). Cell type and time point are not known.

As to this clonotype: Mismatch with germline at one junction end may stem from a read error. This sequence joins TRBV3-1 and TRBJ2-1, with 9 bases fitting TRBD2. In germline, CDR1 is LGHDT, CDR2 YNNKEL (reference sequence). There are 12 residues in the CDR3. CDR3: CASSHSGGLSIF. Written as DNA, the CDR3 is TGTGCCAGCAGCCATAGCGGGGGTTTATCGATCTTC.

In this sample, this clonotype turned up a few times. CDR3 sequence: CATSRDGTSLNEQFF. The CDR3 DNA is TGTGCCACCAGCAGAGATGGGACTAGTCTCAATGAGCAGTTCTTC. This sequence joins TRBV15 and TRBJ2-1; 8 positions agree with TRBD2. Trimming took 0 bases from V and 6 from J; bases not matched to a gene: 4. This CDR3 contains 15 residues. CDR1 is LNHNV, CDR2 YYDKDF, per germline (reference sequence).

The chain combines TRBV7-9 with TRBJ2-5; 11 bases are shared with TRBD2. The J segment lost 1 base and the V segment lost 4 bases, leaving 5 bases of the junction unmatched. Germline-derived CDR1 and CDR2 are SEHNR and FQNEAQ (reference sequence). The CDR3 spans 16 residues. The CDR3 coding sequence is TGTGCCAGCAGCTCCTGGACTAGCGGGCCCCAAGAGACCCAGTACTTC. Its protein is CASSSWTSGPQETQYF.

The table lists this clonotype with a few counts. The chain uses TRBV6-1 and TRBJ1-1; a possible D gene is TRBD1 (5 bases). V gave up 6 bases and J gave up 2 bases, with 10 bases separating them. Per germline, CDR1 MNHNS and CDR2 SASEGT. The CDR3 covers 13 residues. CDR3 nucleotides: TGTGCCAGCAGGGAGACAGTCAACACTGAAGCTTTCTTT. This codes for CASRETVNTEAFF.

The chain recombines TRBV7-9 with TRBJ1-6; D unresolved. The CDR3 runs to 12 residues. CDR1 and CDR2 from the germline V gene are SEHNR and FQNEAQ (reference sequence). The V gene lost 5 bases and the J gene lost 7 bases, with 6 bases spanning the gap. The CDR3 DNA sequence: TGTGCCAGCAGCGAACCGAATTCACCCCTCCACTTT. This translates into CASSEPNSPLHF.

This clonotype was counted only a few times. J is TRBJ1-2 and V is TRBV5-5, with a weak D call TRBD1 (6 bases). CDR3 length: 15 amino acids. Trimming shortened V by 4 bases and J by 2 bases, and 15 bases separated the two germline ends. CDR1 and CDR2 (germline): SGHKS, YYEKEE (reference sequence). The CDR3 coding sequence is TGTGCCAGCAGCCTACAAGGACAGACCAACTATGGCTACACCTTC. This codes for CASSLQGQTNYGYTF.

This chain connects TRBV27 to TRBJ1-2; no definite D call. Trimming cost V 3 bases and J 0 bases, with 11 bases left between them. This CDR3 is built from 15 residues. Germline V lookup: CDR1 MNHEY, CDR2 SMNVEV (reference sequence). CDR3 nucleotide sequence: TGTGCCAGCAGTTTCGGACCAACTCCTAACTATGGCTACACCTTC. It is translated as CASSFGPTPNYGYTF.

Only a few counts were recorded for this clonotype. This chain links TRBV12-3 or TRBV12-4 with TRBJ2-2; 10 bases line up with TRBD1. V trimming: 3 bases; J trimming: 7 bases; junction bases outside the gene matches: 11. This CDR3 is built from 17 residues. Written as DNA, the CDR3 is TGTGCCAGCAGTTTTGCGACGACAGGGGGCTTGGTCGGGGAGCTGTTTTTT. Translation gives CASSFATTGGLVGELFF.

The chain uses TRBV6-1 and TRBJ1-2, with D tentatively TRBD1 (5 bases). The CDR3 contains 14 residues. Trimming left V 6 bases short and J 4 bases short, with 15 bases between. Germline V gives CDR1 MNHNS, CDR2 SASEGT. The CDR3 region is CASRLGDVAYGYTF. In DNA form, the CDR3 reads TGTGCCAGCAGATTAGGGGACGTGGCCTATGGCTACACCTTC.

This clonotype has just a few counts. The CDR3 region is CASSVKGGTYTQYF. In nucleotides, the CDR3 is TGTGCCAGCAGCGTCAAGGGGGGAACATATACGCAGTATTTT. The chain links TRBV9 to TRBJ2-3, with D possibly called TRBD1 or TRBD2 (6 bases each). The CDR3 extends over 14 amino acids. The V gene's germline CDR1 is SGDLS and CDR2 YYNGEE. The ends were cut back, 2 bases at V and 7 bases at J, with 14 bases in the middle.

This rearrangement joins TRBV5-1 to TRBJ2-7; D possibly corresponds to TRBD2 (6 bases). Trimming removed 3 bases at V and 0 bases at J, with 13 bases between. The CDR3 sequence is 15 residues long. Germline lookup yields CDR1 SGHRS and CDR2 YFSETQ. DNA for the CDR3: TGCGCCAGCAGCTCCGGGACTCTAAGCTCCTACGAGCAGTACTTC. This gives the protein CASSSGTLSSYEQYF.

This clonotype was observed a single time. The genes are TRBV4-2 and TRBJ2-7, with D perhaps TRBD1 or TRBD2 (5 bases each). This CDR3 contains 15 residues. Germline CDR1 LGHNA, CDR2 YNFKEQ. V was pared by 0 bases and J by 6 bases, with 15 bases between. The DNA of the CDR3 is TGTGCCAGCAGCCAAGAGGTGGGGGTCGTGGGCGAGCAGTACTTC. Protein: CASSQEVGVVGEQYF.

A few counts support this clonotype. The chain employs TRBV18 and TRBJ1-1; no definite D call. Germline loops: CDR1 KGHSH, CDR2 LQKENI. V gave up 2 bases and J gave up 4 bases, with 17 bases separating them. The CDR3 length is 16 residues. The CDR3, as DNA: TGTGCCAGCTCACCAAGGCCCCCCAATGCGGGCACTGAAGCTTTCTTT. Its translation: CASSPRPPNAGTEAFF.

A few counts support this clonotype. This chain uses TRBV18 with TRBJ2-1; possibly TRBD1 for D (6 bases). CDR3 length: 13 residues. CDR1 and CDR2 from the germline V gene are KGHSH and LQKENI. The V and J ends lost 3 bases and 13 bases respectively, with 16 bases between them. Here the CDR3 reads CASSPGHRKGQFF. The CDR3 nucleotides are TGTGCCAGCTCACCGGGACATCGGAAGGGACAGTTCTTC.

The chain has TRBV19 and TRBJ2-7; D may be TRBD2 (6 bases). Germline V gene data show CDR1 as LNHDA and CDR2 as SQIVND (reference sequence). V lost 5 bases and J 2 bases, leaving 16 bases between the germline ends. This CDR3 is built from 15 residues. Here the CDR3 DNA reads TGTGCCAGTAGTTTGGTAGCGGCGAGCCCCTACGAGCAGTACTTC. This sequence encodes CASSLVAASPYEQYF.

This clonotype came up a few times. The chain joins TRBV7-2 to TRBJ2-2; D unclear. V dropped 5 bases and J dropped 4 bases, with 17 bases sitting between them. The CDR3 sequence is 16 residues long. Germline CDR1 reads SGHTA; CDR2 reads FQGNSA. In nucleotides, the CDR3 is TGTGCCAGCAGCCTCCAGACGATCCGCGGCACCGGGGAGCTGTTTTTT. Amino acid sequence: CASSLQTIRGTGELFF. Full variable domain (remainder filled in from reference TRBV7-2 and TRBJ2-2): GAGVSQSPSNKVTEKGKDVELRCDPISGHTALYWYRQSLGQGLEFLIYFQGNSAPDKSGLPSDRFSAERTGGSVSTLTIQRTQQEDSAVYLCASSLQTIRGTGELFFGEGSRLTVL.

V and J are TRBV29-1 and TRBJ2-7; D uncertain. This CDR3 region has 13 residues. Trimming removed 6 bases at V and 0 bases at J, with 12 bases between. Germline V CDR1 and CDR2: SQVTM, ANQGSEA. CDR3 in amino acids: CSVSGRSSYEQYF. As DNA, the CDR3 is TGCAGCGTATCCGGACGGAGCTCCTACGAGCAGTACTTC.